This T cell receptor beta chain was sequenced in a study of blood T cell repertoires in COVID-19 (dated by TCRdb to 2018 to 2021). Describing the broader study: Samples covering the acute and convalescent phases of COVID-19 were provided by collaborators in the United States, Italy and Spain. Subjects who had been exposed to COVID-19, were actively infected with it, or had recovered from it provided the deeply sampled blood TCRbeta repertoires that made up the dataset. The samples were drawn from the first 160 participants of the ongoing ImmuneRACE study and from 1,254 subjects provided by 6 global collaborators. The material from the prospective study consisted of cDNA or gDNA derived from T cells, B-cell-depleted T cells, or PBMCs. Where available, HLA class I and class II types were obtained from metadata supplied by the sample provider rather than from assay-based typing. The sample metadata nearly always contained a de-identified subject ID, COVID-19 status, age in years and sex. A freely available public database, intended as a resource for researchers studying the immune response to SARS-CoV-2, is where the repertoires were released.

TCRbeta CDR3 regions were amplified from genomic DNA using the immunoSEQ Assay, a bias-controlled multiplex PCR. In the source study's methods: The number of nucleated cells in each sample was estimated from the amplification of reference gene primers within the assay. To quantify the absolute abundance of each unique TCRbeta CDR3 rearrangement, sequence reads were collapsed and filtered. Productive Simpson clonality was computed per sample as the square root of Simpson's diversity index over productive rearrangements. The immuneACCESS repertoire file appears here via TCRdb, limited to in-frame rearrangements. These files lack a portion of the clones; in checked studies, under half of the deficit traces to unresolved V genes, and the cause of the others is not known. Clonal size and the V and J genes are those of that table, whereas D and trimming came from the DNA. The sample records around 130,000 clones, around 84% of which are singletons. Approximately 3.6% of the sample belongs to the ten largest clones.

Participants in the prospective study were enrolled through a virtual design, were aged roughly 18 to 90 years, and lived in some 24 United States geographic areas. In the prospective study, participants were assigned to cohorts based on the clinical history participants reported in a screening survey and a study questionnaire. For ImmuneRACE Cohort 3, a participant was defined as recovered based on two consecutive negative NP/OP PCR tests, clearance by a healthcare professional, or resolution of symptoms. Mobile phlebotomists in the prospective study collected whole blood, serum and a nasopharyngeal or oropharyngeal swab from every participant. Additional blood draws and questionnaires over an approximately two-month period could optionally be provided by prospective study participants. Blood samples from the prospective study were shipped frozen or at room temperature prior to DNA extraction.

Results the study describes overall, beyond this receptor: How much clinical and demographic metadata was included differed by source and by participant, and the metadata was provided uncurated.

Measured from the cysteine to the phenylalanine, the CDR3 is 13 residues long. The read is trimmed to its CDR3 DNA, 39 bases read in frame from base 1. V is trimmed back by 8 bases and J by 7 bases, and the junction contains 8 bases that no gene match accounts for. For CDR1 and CDR2, the germline V gene lists MDHEN and SYDVKM. Only one count was recorded for this clone. Its antigen is unknown. No base quality information exists; no much larger clone differs at one position. This TCR was sampled from a woman younger than 45 who had recovered from COVID-19. The chain is encoded by TRBV28 joined to TRBJ2-1, and 7 bases in between align with TRBD2. The sequencing sample was made of PBMCs or T cells enriched from blood (not recorded which). The CDR3 region: CASLGLVWNEQFF. The DNA is TGTGCCAGCCTTGGACTAGTCTGGAATGAGCAGTTCTTC.